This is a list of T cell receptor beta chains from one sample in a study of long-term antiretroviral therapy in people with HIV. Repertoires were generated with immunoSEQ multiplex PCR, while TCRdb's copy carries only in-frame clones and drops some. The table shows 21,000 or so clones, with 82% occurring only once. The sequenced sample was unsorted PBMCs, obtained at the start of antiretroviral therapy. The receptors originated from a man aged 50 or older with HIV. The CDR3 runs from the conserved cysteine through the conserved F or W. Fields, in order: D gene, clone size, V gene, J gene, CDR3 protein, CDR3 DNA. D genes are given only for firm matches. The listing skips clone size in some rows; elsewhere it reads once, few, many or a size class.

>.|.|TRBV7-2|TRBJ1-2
CASSLGGGGYTF
TGTGCCAGCAGCTTAGGGGGAGGTGGCTACACCTTC
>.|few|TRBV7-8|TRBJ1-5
CASRLQRNQPQHF
TGTGCCAGCAGATTACAGCGCAATCAGCCCCAGCATTTT
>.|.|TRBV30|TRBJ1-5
CAWSVREGQPQHF
TGTGCCTGGAGTGTTCGGGAAGGTCAGCCCCAGCATTTT
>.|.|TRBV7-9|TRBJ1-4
CASRLSDNEKLFF
TGTGCCAGCCGCTTGAGCGATAATGAAAAACTGTTTTTT
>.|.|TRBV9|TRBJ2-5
CASSVAVETETQYF
TGTGCCAGCAGCGTAGCAGTGGAGACGGAGACCCAGTACTTC
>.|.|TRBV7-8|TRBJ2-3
CASAWGEYADTQYF
TGTGCCAGCGCCTGGGGGGAGTACGCAGATACGCAGTATTTT
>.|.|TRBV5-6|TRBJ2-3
CASSLGGFTDTQYF
TGTGCCAGCAGCTTGGGCGGGTTTACAGATACGCAGTATTTT
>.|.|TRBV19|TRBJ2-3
CASSIGGSSTDTQYF
TGTGCCAGTAGTATAGGAGGGTCAAGCACAGATACGCAGTATTTT
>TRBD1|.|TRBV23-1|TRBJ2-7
CASSQSITGQGAYEQYF
TGCGCCAGCAGTCAATCGATCACGGGACAGGGGGCCTACGAGCAGTACTTC
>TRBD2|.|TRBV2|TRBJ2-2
CASSGKAEGLAGTNTGELFF
TGTGCCAGCAGTGGAAAAGCGGAGGGACTAGCGGGAACGAACACCGGGGAGCTGTTTTTT
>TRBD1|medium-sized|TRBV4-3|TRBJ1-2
CASSQDRGSLHGYTF
TGCGCCAGCAGCCAAGACAGGGGGTCGCTTCATGGCTACACCTTC
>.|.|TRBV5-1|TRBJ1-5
CASSLSSNQPQHF
TGCGCCAGCAGCTTGTCTAGCAATCAGCCCCAGCATTTT
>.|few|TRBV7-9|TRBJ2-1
CASSLGMASRFF
TGTGCCAGCAGCTTGGGGATGGCGTCTCGGTTCTTC
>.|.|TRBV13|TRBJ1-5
CASSPGARGQPQHF
TGTGCCAGCAGCCCGGGGGCCAGAGGACAGCCCCAGCATTTT
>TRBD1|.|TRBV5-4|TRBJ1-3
CASSLAGQGHSGNTIYF
TGTGCCAGCAGCTTGGCAGGACAGGGCCACTCTGGAAACACCATATATTTT
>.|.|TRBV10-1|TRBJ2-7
CASSEQAGTYEQYF
TGCGCCAGCAGTGAGCAAGCAGGAACCTACGAGCAGTACTTC
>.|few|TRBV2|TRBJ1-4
CASGGDRDRGEKLFF
TGTGCCAGCGGCGGGGATAGGGACCGGGGGGAAAAACTGTTTTTT
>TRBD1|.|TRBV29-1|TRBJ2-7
CSVEGQRGYEQYF
TGCAGCGTAGAGGGACAGAGGGGGTACGAGCAGTACTTC
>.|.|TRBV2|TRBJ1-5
CASSPRRVNQPQHF
TGTGCCAGCAGTCCCCGGCGGGTAAATCAGCCCCAGCATTTT
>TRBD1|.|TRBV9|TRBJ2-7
CASGTGVPYEQYF
TGTGCCAGCGGGACAGGGGTGCCCTACGAGCAGTACTTC
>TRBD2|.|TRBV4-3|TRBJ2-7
CASSQTGGVGEQYF
TGCGCCAGCAGCCAAACGGGAGGGGTCGGGGAGCAGTACTTC
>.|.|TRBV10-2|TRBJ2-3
CASSVTDTQYF
TGCGCCAGCAGTGTAACGGATACGCAGTATTTT
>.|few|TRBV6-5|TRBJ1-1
CASTGNTEAFF
TGTGCCAGCACGGGGAACACTGAAGCTTTCTTT
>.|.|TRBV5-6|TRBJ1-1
CASSLAGEHGPSGAFF
TGTGCCAGCAGCTTGGCCGGAGAACACGGTCCCTCTGGTGCTTTCTTT
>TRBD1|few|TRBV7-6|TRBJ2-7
CASSLFPGQSYEQYF
TGTGCCAGCAGCTTATTTCCGGGACAGTCCTACGAGCAGTACTTC
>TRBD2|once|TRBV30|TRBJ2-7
CAWSTGVAGGSYEQYF
TGTGCCTGGAGTACCGGGGTAGCGGGAGGCTCCTACGAGCAGTACTTC
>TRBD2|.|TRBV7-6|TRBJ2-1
CASSKRGLANNEQFF
TGTGCCAGCAGCAAGCGGGGACTAGCGAACAATGAGCAGTTCTTC
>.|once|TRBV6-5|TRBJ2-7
CASSFQGSPYEQYF
TGTGCCAGCAGTTTCCAGGGGTCCCCCTACGAGCAGTACTTC
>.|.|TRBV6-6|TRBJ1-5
CASSYGNRLSPQHF
TGTGCCAGCAGTTACGGGAACCGCTTATCGCCCCAGCATTTT
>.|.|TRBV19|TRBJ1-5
CASTIRGADQPQHF
TGTGCCAGTACCATTCGGGGGGCAGATCAGCCCCAGCATTTT
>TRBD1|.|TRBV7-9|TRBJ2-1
CASSPGTGNNEQFF
TGTGCCAGCAGCCCCGGGACAGGGAACAATGAGCAGTTCTTC
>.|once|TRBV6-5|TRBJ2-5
CASSYFETQETQYF
TGTGCCAGCAGTTACTTCGAGACGCAAGAGACCCAGTACTTC
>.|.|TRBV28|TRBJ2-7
CASSSIARDSVWGEQYF
TGTGCCAGCAGTAGCATAGCCCGGGACTCAGTGTGGGGGGAGCAGTACTTC